The TCR beta chain described here comes from a study of shared clonotypes between healthy human individuals. Whole-study context: Each donor's CD8 memory used one plate, CD8 naive two, each CD4 subset three.

On this clone itself: What it binds is not known.

From CD4+ cells came CD45RA+ naive and CD45RA-negative memory subsets. Overall study findings and caveats: Sampling covered nothing but blood. Tissue TCR repertoires likely differ from those found in blood.

Clones were sequenced by immunoSEQ multiplex PCR, and TCRdb holds only the in-frame ones, with some missing. The profile shows around 600,000 clones, about 97% of them singletons. The CDR3 runs 14 residues. Germline loops: CDR1 KGHSH, CDR2 LQKENI. Trimming left V 3 bases short and J 5 bases short, with 12 bases between. This receptor was identified in a young woman in good health. The rearrangement joins TRBV18 to TRBJ2-3; TRBD2 is a possible D gene (6 bases). Sequencing input: naive CD4+ T cells sorted from blood. Subset of the sample: CD45RA+ positively selected. CDR3 loop: CASSPSEGRDTQYF. The CDR3 DNA is TGTGCCAGCTCACCGTCGGAGGGCAGAGATACGCAGTATTTT. Full variable domain (outside the CDR3, taken from reference TRBV18 and TRBJ2-3): NAGVMQNPRHLVRRRGQEARLRCSPMKGHSHVYWYRQLPEEGLKFMVYLQKENIIDESGMPKERFSAEFPKEGPSILRIQQVVRGDSAAYFCASSPSEGRDTQYFGPGTRLTVL.